Sequencing of this TCR beta chain was carried out in a study of T-cell memory formation after mild COVID-19 (dated by TCRdb to the early 2020s). About the study as a whole: TCR sequence clusters from the two donors were found to be largely donor specific. T-cell clones expanding and contracting after mild COVID-19 in two donors were tracked by longitudinal TCRalpha and TCRbeta repertoire sequencing. The cohort comprised two young, previously healthy adult volunteers, one female and one male. General conclusions and limits of the study: Contracting CD4+ clones were found mainly in CM and EM memory subsets, while CD8+ clones were enriched in EMRA. Clones that contracted from day 15 to 85 showed balanced CD4/CD8 phenotypes, whereas a second wave of clones that expanded from day 15 to 37 leaned towards CD4+. SARS-CoV-2 specificity of the second-wave clones peaking on day 37 was not confirmed. Only two mild cases were covered in the study, and larger cohorts including severe cases with pre-infection samples were considered necessary. Some responding clones were detected in pre-infection memory, which suggested that pre-existing cross-reactive memory T cells had joined the SARS-CoV-2 response.

With respect to this clonotype: This receptor's antigen is unknown. No per-base quality is available; no much larger clone lies one base away.

Ficoll-Paque density gradient centrifugation was the method used to isolate PBMCs. Sequencing instrument: Illumina NovaSeq 6000. TCRalpha and TCRbeta cDNA libraries were constructed by 5'RACE with constant-segment primers, with sample barcodes and unique molecular identifiers being introduced. RNA was extracted from every sample with Trizol reagent. Libraries were amplified in two PCR steps, with a second sample barcode and Illumina TruSeq adapters added in the second step. Libraries were sequenced on an Illumina NovaSeq with 2 x 150 bp paired-end reads. Processing in the source paper ran as follows. Reads were demultiplexed and collapsed into UMI-guided consensus sequences with migec v1.2.7. Using mixcr v2.1.11, UMI consensuses were aligned to TRA and TRB V and J templates and then assembled into clonotypes. A clonotype was counted as expanded or contracted only if both edgeR and NoisET called the change significant, with noise models trained on biological replicates. edgeR calls used a false discovery rate-adjusted p below 0.01 and a log2 fold-change threshold of 1. As an exploratory analysis of dynamics, PCA with hierarchical clustering was applied to max-normalized trajectories of the 1000 most abundant clonotypes. Each responding clone was given a CD4 or CD8 phenotype based on the CD4+ and CD8+ repertoires, which had been sequenced separately. The raw public reads went through TCRdb reprocessing: fastp at Q25, MiXCR clone calling, in-frame beta chains kept. For every CDR3 protein sequence, its rows merge into one entry that carries the most common genes and DNA. It is TCRdb's table, rather than the study itself, that gives the V and J calls and clone size. This sample has hundreds of thousands of distinct CDR3 sequences in its table, and roughly 22% of those were observed once. The ten largest clones represent around 12% of the sample.

The source material was PBMCs or a T cell subset sorted from them (not recorded which). This TCR came from an adult woman who had mild COVID-19 (a few samples of this study predate the infection). The sample titles of this study are shuffled in the database, so cell type and time point are left out; the donor was told from shared clones.

The DNA sequence follows: TGTGCCAGCAGCTTAGGGGGTGGAGATGAAAAACTGTTTTTT. The encoded protein is CASSLGGGDEKLFF. The V gene is TRBV7-9 and the J gene is TRBJ1-4; the D gene is not confidently resolved. Reading the germline V gene (reference sequence) gives CDR1 SEHNR and CDR2 FQNEAQ. There are 14 amino acids in the CDR3, from cysteine to phenylalanine inclusive. Of the read, only the CDR3 DNA is kept; its 42 bases are in frame from base 1. Trimming removed 1 base from V and 6 bases from J, leaving 9 bases between the germline ends. With the portions outside the CDR3 filled from the reference TRBV7-9 and TRBJ1-4 genes, the complete variable region becomes DTGVSQNPRHKITKRGQNVTFRCDPISEHNRLYWYRQTLGQGPEFLTYFQNEAQLEKSRLLSDRFSAERPKGSFSTLEIQRTEQGDSAMYLCASSLGGGDEKLFFGSGTQLSVL.